This entry lists 18 T cell receptor beta chains sequenced from one sample in a study of blood T cell repertoires in COVID-19. The table came from immunoSEQ multiplex PCR; TCRdb's copy has only in-frame clones and leaves some out. The top ten clones hold 11% of a sample with approximately 210,000 clones, over 75% of them seen once. The sequencing input was peripheral blood. These receptors all stem from a man in his fifties with COVID-19, enrolled during active disease.

This chain links TRBV4-2 with TRBJ2-1; no definite D call. Trimming shortened V by 3 bases and J by 0 bases, and 15 bases separated the two germline ends. CDR1 is LGHNA, CDR2 YNFKEQ, per germline. This CDR3 comprises 17 residues. CDR3 protein: CASSQQVARSSYNEQFF. The CDR3 DNA sequence: TGTGCCAGCAGCCAGCAAGTAGCACGATCCTCCTACAATGAGCAGTTCTTC.

The chain is built from TRBV7-3 and TRBJ2-1, with TRBD2 identical over 8 bases. CDR1 is SGHTA, CDR2 FQGTGA, per germline. This CDR3 region has 19 residues. With 5 bases clipped from V and 0 bases from J, the junction kept 15 bases outside the gene matches. The CDR3 region has the DNA TGTGCCAGCAGCCGTCAGTTCAGCGGGGGTGGAAGCTCCTACAATGAGCAGTTCTTC. Protein product: CASSRQFSGGGSSYNEQFF.

Only one count was recorded for this clone. This sequence joins TRBV18 and TRBJ1-4, with 9 nucleotides matching TRBD1. The germline V gene encodes CDR1 KGHSH and CDR2 LQKENI. The V gene end was trimmed by 2 bases and the J gene end by 6 bases; junction bases not matched to a gene: 4. The CDR3 runs 15 residues. The CDR3 nucleotides are TGTGCCAGCTCACCAAACAGGGGGCGCGATGAAAAACTGTTTTTT. This sequence encodes CASSPNRGRDEKLFF.

The chain's CDR3 is CASRREPTWEQYF. In DNA, the CDR3 is TGCGCCAGCAGGCGGGAGCCCACCTGGGAGCAGTACTTC. V and J are TRBV5-1 and TRBJ2-7; TRBD2 aligns across 7 bases. The germline gives CDR1 SGHRS, CDR2 YFSETQ. The CDR3 has 13 amino acids. V lost 5 bases to trimming and J lost 7 bases; unmatched junction nucleotides: 9.

This clone has only a few counts. The chain is built from TRBV29-1 and TRBJ1-1, with 8 bases that match TRBD1. CDR1 is SQVTM and CDR2 is ANQGSEA in the germline V gene. Losses at the gene ends were 7 bases for V and 1 base for J; bases not matched to a gene: 8. The length of the CDR3 is 14 residues. Here the CDR3 DNA reads TGCAGCGCCGGGACAGGCCAGGGGAACACTGAAGCTTTCTTT. Translation: CSAGTGQGNTEAFF.

The CDR3 is CASSDSPSGSTDTQYF. For the CDR3, the DNA is TGTGCCAGCAGTGACTCGCCTAGCGGGAGCACAGATACGCAGTATTTT. J is TRBJ2-3 and V is TRBV6-4; 8 bases match TRBD2. V trimming: 0 bases; J trimming: 0 bases; junction bases outside the gene matches: 2. CDR3 length equals 16 residues. From germline, CDR1 is MRHNA and CDR2 SNTAGT.

The J gene is TRBJ2-7, the V gene TRBV18, with 7 bases aligning to TRBD1. The germline V gene encodes CDR1 KGHSH and CDR2 LQKENI. The CDR3 sequence is 15 residues long. J gave up 0 bases and V 4 bases, and 6 bases lay outside the gene matches. The DNA for the CDR3 is TGTGCCAGCTCACACAAGGGACAGTACTCCTACGAGCAGTACTTC. Translated, it gives CASSHKGQYSYEQYF.

V gene TRBV20-1 combines with J gene TRBJ2-1, with TRBD2 matching 9 bases. Looked up from germline, CDR1 is DFQATT and CDR2 is SNEGSKA (reference sequence). CDR3 size: 14 residues. V trimming: 3 bases; J trimming: 8 bases; junction bases outside the gene matches: 8. The DNA for the CDR3 is TGCAGTGCTAGTCCTAGCGGGACTTCTTATGAGCAGTTCTTC. This gives the protein CSASPSGTSYEQFF.

The rearrangement uses TRBV5-1 and TRBJ2-7; 7 bases fit TRBD1. J gave up 7 bases and V 3 bases, and 10 bases lay outside the gene matches. The CDR3 runs to 14 residues. Looked up from germline, CDR1 is SGHRS and CDR2 is YFSETQ. The CDR3 is CASSSRDSFGEQYF. The CDR3 DNA reads as TGCGCCAGCAGCTCCCGGGACAGCTTCGGAGAGCAGTACTTC.

The rearrangement uses TRBV18 and TRBJ1-4, with 7 bases identical to TRBD1. Germline V gives CDR1 KGHSH, CDR2 LQKENI. The CDR3 runs to 15 residues. V lost 0 bases, J lost 5 bases, and 3 bases stayed unmatched. DNA for the CDR3: TGTGCCAGCTCACCACCCAGGGGGAAGAATGAAAAACTGTTTTTT. Translating it yields CASSPPRGKNEKLFF.

V is TRBV3-1 (or the pseudogene TRBV3-2) and J is TRBJ1-2; TRBD1 is a possible D gene (6 bases). The germline V gene encodes CDR1 LGHDT and CDR2 YNNKEL (reference sequence). V gave up 6 bases and J gave up 5 bases, with 16 bases separating them. This CDR3 region has 14 residues. The CDR3 nucleotides are TGTGCCAGCAGACAAACGGACAGTAGTTATGGCTACACCTTC. Translated: CASRQTDSSYGYTF.

The gene calls are TRBV5-8 and TRBJ2-3, with 8 bases that match TRBD1. The CDR3 totals 15 residues. Germline values: CDR1 SGHTS, CDR2 YDEGEE. The trim removed 0 bases at V and 3 bases at J, leaving 3 bases unmatched. The DNA for the CDR3 is TGTGCCAGCAGCTTGGGCGGACAGGGAACAGATACGCAGTATTTT. Translated, it gives CASSLGGQGTDTQYF.

This sequence joins TRBV7-9 and TRBJ1-1; D is undetermined. The CDR3 has 14 amino acids. Germline V lookup: CDR1 SEHNR, CDR2 FQNEAQ (reference sequence). Trimming shortened V by 2 bases and J by 5 bases, and 12 bases separated the two germline ends. The CDR3 spells CASSLTGLYTEAFF. DNA for the CDR3: TGTGCCAGCAGCTTAACGGGGTTATATACTGAAGCTTTCTTT.

This clone was detected only once. The DNA for the CDR3 is TGTGCCAGCAGCTTAGACGGACAGGGTTCTGAAGCTTTCTTT. It encodes CASSLDGQGSEAFF. This rearrangement joins TRBV7-2 to TRBJ1-1, with 8 bases lining up with TRBD1. After removal of 1 base from V and 6 bases from J, the junction contained 4 bases not matched to a gene. The length of the CDR3 is 14 residues. Germline V lookup: CDR1 SGHTA, CDR2 FQGNSA.

The rearrangement uses TRBV6-2 or TRBV6-3 and TRBJ1-5; 7 nucleotides line up with TRBD1. Germline CDR1 MNHEY, CDR2 SVGEGT. This CDR3 is built from 16 residues. Trimming took 5 bases from V and 2 from J; bases not matched to a gene: 9. The CDR3 DNA is TGTGCCAGCAGTGCCCTTACAGGGGTCCGCAATCAGCCCCAGCATTTT. It translates to CASSALTGVRNQPQHF.

A single count supports this clone. The rearrangement joins TRBV5-4 to TRBJ1-1; TRBD1 aligns across 7 bases. The germline CDR1 and CDR2 sequences are SGHNT and YYREEE (reference sequence). This CDR3 contains 14 residues. V shed 6 bases, J shed 0 bases, and the junction held 5 bases outside the gene matches. The CDR3 region has the DNA TGTGCCAGCAACAAGGGACAGTTGAACACTGAAGCTTTCTTT. It yields the protein CASNKGQLNTEAFF.

The chain uses TRBV7-3 and TRBJ1-4; TRBD1 is a possible D gene (5 bases). V was pared by 0 bases and J by 8 bases, with 16 bases between. The CDR3 is made up of 16 amino acids. The germline gives CDR1 SGHTA, CDR2 FQGTGA. The CDR3 here is CASSLTTAPLFEKLFF. Here the CDR3 DNA reads TGTGCCAGCAGCTTAACGACAGCGCCCCTTTTCGAAAAACTGTTTTTT.

The table lists this clone with a few counts. This chain links TRBV6-5 with TRBJ1-2, with 8 bases aligning to TRBD1. V shed 6 bases and J 3 bases; nucleotides not matched to a gene: 9. Per germline, CDR1 MNHEY and CDR2 SVGAGI. CDR3 length equals 15 residues. CDR3 loop: CASSRPGTGDYGYTF. The CDR3 region has the DNA TGTGCCAGCAGCCGACCTGGGACAGGTGACTATGGCTACACCTTC.